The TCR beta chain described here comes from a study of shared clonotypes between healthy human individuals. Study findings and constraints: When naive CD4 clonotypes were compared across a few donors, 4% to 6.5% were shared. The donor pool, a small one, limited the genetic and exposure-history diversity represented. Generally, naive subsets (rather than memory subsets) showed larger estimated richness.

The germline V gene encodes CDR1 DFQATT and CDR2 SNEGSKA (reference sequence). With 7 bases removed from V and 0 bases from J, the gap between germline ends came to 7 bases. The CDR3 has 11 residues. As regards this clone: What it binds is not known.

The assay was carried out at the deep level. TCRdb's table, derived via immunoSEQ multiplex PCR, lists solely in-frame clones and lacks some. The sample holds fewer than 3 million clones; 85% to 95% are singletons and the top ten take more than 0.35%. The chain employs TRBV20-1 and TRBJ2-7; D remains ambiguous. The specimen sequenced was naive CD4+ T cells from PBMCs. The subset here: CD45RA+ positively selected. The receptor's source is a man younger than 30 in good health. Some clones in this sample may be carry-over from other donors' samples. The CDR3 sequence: CSVRVSYEQYF. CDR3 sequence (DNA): TGCAGTGTCCGAGTCTCCTACGAGCAGTACTTC.